Below are 32 T cell receptor beta chains sequenced from a single sample in a study of blood T cell repertoires in COVID-19. Some clones are missing from TCRdb's copy, which holds only in-frame ones; the method was immunoSEQ multiplex PCR. The sample has around 200,000 clones; 70% to 90% are singletons. Material: peripheral blood. Receptors were obtained from a woman aged 50 to 60 with acute or convalescent COVID-19.

The chain carries TRBV5-5 and TRBJ1-4; maybe TRBD1 (6 bases). In germline, CDR1 is SGHKS, CDR2 YYEKEE (reference sequence). The CDR3 has 16 residues. The ends were cut back, 5 bases at V and 5 bases at J, with 19 bases in the middle. CDR3 sequence (DNA): TGTGCCAGCAGACGATACCTTGGGAGGGGGAATGAAAAACTGTTTTTT. Amino acid sequence: CASRRYLGRGNEKLFF.

This chain connects TRBV11-2 to TRBJ2-2; D ambiguous. The CDR3 is 17 residues long. Trimming shortened V by 3 bases and J by 8 bases, and 22 bases separated the two germline ends. Germline loops: CDR1 SGHAT, CDR2 FQNNGV. The CDR3 bases are TGTGCCAGCAGCTTGTACCCCCCCTACCAAGGAGTGGGGGAGCTGTTTTTT. This encodes CASSLYPPYQGVGELFF.

The rearrangement links TRBV5-1 to TRBJ1-5, with TRBD1 identical over 9 bases. The CDR3 extends over 15 amino acids. Looked up from germline, CDR1 is SGHRS and CDR2 is YFSETQ. J gave up 3 bases and V 4 bases, and 5 bases lay outside the gene matches. The CDR3 reads CASSLGQGDNQPQHF. Written as DNA, the CDR3 is TGCGCCAGCAGCCTGGGACAGGGTGACAATCAGCCCCAGCATTTT.

The table lists this clone with a few counts. As DNA, the CDR3 is TGTGCCACCAGCAGAGATGTCCGGTTAGATGAAAAACTGTTTTTT. Its protein product is CATSRDVRLDEKLFF. The chain carries TRBV15 and TRBJ1-4; no clear D gene. Trimming pared 0 bases from V and 6 bases from J, leaving 11 bases between. Germline V lookup: CDR1 LNHNV, CDR2 YYDKDF (reference sequence). The CDR3 is 15 residues long.

The CDR3 protein is CASSPIIGLGELFF. The CDR3 region has the DNA TGCGCCAGCAGCCCTATTATAGGACTCGGGGAGCTGTTTTTT. The J gene is TRBJ2-2, the V gene TRBV4-1; D may be TRBD2 (5 bases). From germline, CDR1 is MGHRA and CDR2 YSYEKL. This CDR3 comprises 14 residues. V lost 4 bases and J lost 7, with 13 bases in between.

Here the CDR3 reads CASSPTLLAGGPQEQYF. CDR3 nucleotide sequence: TGTGCCAGCAGCCCCACTTTACTAGCGGGGGGGCCTCAGGAGCAGTACTTC. The V and J genes are TRBV3-1 (or the pseudogene TRBV3-2) and TRBJ2-7; 13 bases are a match to TRBD2. Germline CDR1 and CDR2: LGHDT and YNNKEL (reference sequence). With V trimmed by 4 bases and J by 7 bases, 13 bases remained unmatched. The CDR3 covers 17 residues.

The J gene is TRBJ2-2, the V gene TRBV4-2; 15 bases are a match to TRBD2. V was clipped by 3 bases and J by 6 bases; unmatched bases: 14. This CDR3 has 20 amino acids. CDR1 and CDR2 from the germline V gene are LGHNA and YNFKEQ. As DNA, the CDR3 is TGTGCCAGCAGCCATTCCCGGACTAGCGGGGGGGCACTTCTATCCGGGGAGCTGTTTTTT. Protein sequence: CASSHSRTSGGALLSGELFF.

The V and J genes are TRBV3-1 (or the pseudogene TRBV3-2) and TRBJ1-4, with 9 bases that match TRBD1. The CDR3 is 19 residues long. CDR1 and CDR2 from the germline V gene are LGHDT and YNNKEL (reference sequence). J gave up 0 bases and V 0 bases, and 8 bases lay outside the gene matches. DNA of the CDR3: TGTGCCAGCAGCCAAGATTCTGGGACAGGGCCTGCAACTAATGAAAAACTGTTTTTT. Translated, it gives CASSQDSGTGPATNEKLFF.

This chain connects TRBV6-2 or TRBV6-3 to TRBJ1-6; the D gene is possibly TRBD1 (5 bases). Trimming took off 5 bases at V and 11 bases at J, with 16 bases between the two ends. CDR1 is MNHEY and CDR2 is SVGEGT in the germline V gene. The CDR3 is made up of 14 amino acids. Here the CDR3 DNA reads TGTGCCAGCAGTCGCGGGGGGGATTGGACACCCCTCCACTTT. Amino acids: CASSRGGDWTPLHF.

The genes are TRBV18 and TRBJ1-5; no definite D call. Per germline, CDR1 KGHSH and CDR2 LQKENI. The CDR3 runs to 14 residues. V lost 1 base and J lost 2, with 6 bases in between. CDR3: CASSPQEGNQPQHF. The CDR3 nucleotides are TGTGCCAGCTCACCACAGGAGGGCAATCAGCCCCAGCATTTT.

The DNA for the CDR3 is TGTGCCAGCAGCTTAGTGACAGGGCCTATTGAAAAACTGTTTTTT. As protein: CASSLVTGPIEKLFF. The chain links TRBV7-9 to TRBJ1-4, with TRBD1 matching 7 bases. J lost 7 bases, V lost 1 base, and 6 bases had no gene match. The CDR3 is 15 amino acids. The V gene's germline CDR1 is SEHNR and CDR2 FQNEAQ (reference sequence). The complete variable domain, with remaining parts taken from reference TRBV7-9 and TRBJ1-4, reads DTGVSQNPRHKITKRGQNVTFRCDPISEHNRLYWYRQTLGQGPEFLTYFQNEAQLEKSRLLSDRFSAERPKGSFSTLEIQRTEQGDSAMYLCASSLVTGPIEKLFFGSGTQLSVL.

This clone has just one count. The CDR3 DNA sequence: TGTGCCAGCAGCTTCGAAGGGGCAGGGGGCGATACGCAGTATTTT. Translating gives CASSFEGAGGDTQYF. The rearrangement links TRBV9 to TRBJ2-3; 8 positions agree with TRBD1. Per the germline V gene, CDR1 is SGDLS and CDR2 is YYNGEE. V lost 4 bases to trimming and J lost 6 bases; unmatched junction nucleotides: 10. This CDR3 comprises 15 residues.

Only one count was recorded for this clone. The rearrangement joins TRBV24-1 to TRBJ1-2; D is unclear. The germline gives CDR1 KGHDR, CDR2 SFDVKD. The CDR3 contains 13 residues. V lost 7 bases and J lost 10, with 18 bases in between. As DNA, the CDR3 is TGTGCCACCAGCCCCTCCTCCTGGGAGAACTACACCTTC. Protein sequence: CATSPSSWENYTF.

The rearrangement joins TRBV6-5 to TRBJ2-5, with TRBD1 matching over 7 bases. V trimming: 5 bases; J trimming: 5 bases; junction bases outside the gene matches: 8. Germline CDR1 is MNHEY and CDR2 is SVGAGI. The CDR3 consists of 14 residues. CDR3 loop: CASSTQTGSETQYF. CDR3 bases: TGTGCCAGCAGTACGCAGACAGGGAGTGAGACCCAGTACTTC.

The rearrangement joins TRBV19 to TRBJ1-2, with a possible D match to TRBD1 (5 bases). The CDR3 is 16 amino acids. V gave up 4 bases and J gave up 2 bases, with 17 bases separating them. Germline V gives CDR1 LNHDA, CDR2 SQIVND (reference sequence). CDR3 sequence: CASSTPQGSTNYGYTF. The CDR3 DNA follows: TGTGCCAGTAGTACCCCTCAGGGCAGTACCAACTATGGCTACACCTTC.

V gene TRBV5-5 combines with J gene TRBJ1-1; tentatively, D is TRBD1 (6 bases). V was pared by 7 bases and J by 4 bases, with 17 bases between. The CDR3 runs to 14 residues. Germline V lookup: CDR1 SGHKS, CDR2 YYEKEE (reference sequence). The CDR3 is CASFGQGRGTEAFF. In DNA form, the CDR3 reads TGTGCCAGCTTCGGTCAGGGGCGAGGCACTGAAGCTTTCTTT.

On this clone itself: The sample has other DNA sequences that encode this CDR3 too. The chain combines TRBV18 with TRBJ1-2; maybe TRBD1 (5 bases). The CDR3 extends over 13 amino acids. Trimming took 3 bases from V and 2 from J, leaving 7 bases between them. Germline values: CDR1 KGHSH, CDR2 LQKENI. In nucleotides, the CDR3 is TGTGCCAGCTCACCCGGGGGGAACTATGGCTACACCTTC. Translated, it gives CASSPGGNYGYTF.

The rearrangement uses TRBV19 and TRBJ1-1; TRBD1 is a possible D gene (6 bases). The CDR3 is made up of 14 amino acids. The germline V gene encodes CDR1 LNHDA and CDR2 SQIVND (reference sequence). Deletions cut 8 bases from V and 4 bases from J, with 17 bases between. The CDR3 here is CASGPSTGFTEAFF. The CDR3 nucleotides are TGTGCCAGTGGTCCTTCCACAGGGTTCACTGAAGCTTTCTTT.

This clone turned up a few times. V and J are TRBV3-1 (or the pseudogene TRBV3-2) and TRBJ2-3; the D gene is possibly TRBD2 (7 bases). Trimming cost V 1 base and J 6 bases, with 14 bases left between them. Germline lookup yields CDR1 LGHDT and CDR2 YNNKEL (reference sequence). This CDR3 is built from 15 residues. DNA for the CDR3: TGTGCCAGCAGCCAAGGACGGGGGAGGGGGGATACGCAGTATTTT. Encoded protein: CASSQGRGRGDTQYF.

The J gene is TRBJ1-2, the V gene TRBV13; no clear D. V dropped 5 bases and J dropped 4 bases, with 5 bases sitting between them. The length of the CDR3 is 11 residues. Looked up from germline, CDR1 is PRHDT and CDR2 is FYEKMQ (reference sequence). CDR3 DNA sequence: TGTGCCAGCAGCCCGGGCTATGGCTACACCTTC. Encoded protein: CASSPGYGYTF.

The CDR3 region is CASKDTGVFHEQFF. The CDR3 coding sequence is TGTGCCAGCAAGGATACGGGAGTATTCCATGAGCAGTTCTTC. The gene calls are TRBV27 and TRBJ2-1, with D maybe TRBD2 (6 bases). The CDR3 is 14 residues long. V lost 7 bases and J lost 8, with 18 bases in between. Germline lookup yields CDR1 MNHEY and CDR2 SMNVEV (reference sequence).

CDR3 coding DNA: TGCGCCAGCAGCCTTAGGGGACAGGACGGCAGGACCCAGTACTTC. Encoded protein: CASSLRGQDGRTQYF. V is TRBV5-1 and J is TRBJ2-5, with 8 bases matching TRBD1. This CDR3 has 15 residues. Germline V CDR1 and CDR2: SGHRS, YFSETQ. The V and J ends lost 4 bases and 7 bases, in that order; junction bases with no gene match: 12. Supplemented by reference TRBV5-1 and TRBJ2-5, the full variable domain reads KAGVTQTPRYLIKTRGQQVTLSCSPISGHRSVSWYQQTPGQGLQFLFEYFSETQRNKGNFPGRFSGRQFSNSRSEMNVSTLELGDSALYLCASSLRGQDGRTQYFGPGTRLLVL.

This clone occurred once. The chain uses TRBV7-9 and TRBJ2-2; no clear D gene. The CDR3 totals 13 residues. CDR1 is SEHNR, CDR2 FQNEAQ, per germline (reference sequence). V was cut by 6 bases and J by 8 bases, with 13 bases left in between. Written as DNA, the CDR3 is TGTGCCAGCAGACCCTTTGAGGCGGGGGAGCTGTTTTTT. This translates into CASRPFEAGELFF.

The chain joins TRBV29-1 to TRBJ1-2; 11 positions match TRBD1. This CDR3 spans 16 amino acids. CDR1 is SQVTM, CDR2 ANQGSEA, per germline. V shed 6 bases, J shed 7 bases, and the junction held 16 bases outside the gene matches. CDR3 region: CSVNGQGARSLFGYTF. The CDR3 DNA is TGCAGCGTGAACGGACAGGGGGCGCGAAGTCTCTTTGGCTACACCTTC.

This clone was detected only a few times. The chain has TRBV7-8 and TRBJ2-7; weak D call: TRBD2 (5 bases). Germline assignment: CDR1 SGHVS and CDR2 FQNEAQ. V lost 1 base and J 6 bases, leaving 10 bases between the germline ends. The CDR3 extends over 13 amino acids. The CDR3 protein is CASSLGRSGEQYF. The CDR3, as DNA: TGTGCCAGCAGCTTAGGGCGGAGCGGCGAGCAGTACTTC.

This chain uses TRBV2 with TRBJ2-1; D is perhaps TRBD2 (6 bases). The CDR3 consists of 15 residues. CDR1 and CDR2 from the germline V gene are SNHLY and FYNNEI. Trimming took off 1 base at V and 4 bases at J, with 11 bases between the two ends. Written as DNA, the CDR3 is TGTGCCAGCAGTGAAGGGGACTCCACTTACAATGAGCAGTTCTTC. Translated: CASSEGDSTYNEQFF.

The chain employs TRBV11-2 and TRBJ2-1; TRBD1 matches at 10 bases. Trimming cost V 3 bases and J 5 bases; bases outside gene matches: 7. The CDR3 sequence is 16 residues long. Germline-derived CDR1 and CDR2 are SGHAT and FQNNGV. CDR3 coding DNA: TGTGCCAGCAGCTTCGCCCCAGGGACAGGGGACAATGAGCAGTTCTTC. Its protein is CASSFAPGTGDNEQFF.

V gene TRBV6-6 combines with J gene TRBJ2-7; 10 bases line up with TRBD1. V lost 6 bases to trimming and J lost 3 bases; unmatched junction nucleotides: 11. The CDR3 runs 16 residues. The germline gives CDR1 MNHNY, CDR2 SVGAGI (reference sequence). In DNA form, the CDR3 reads TGTGCCAGCAGCAATAACGGCCGGGACAGGGGCTACGAGCAGTACTTC. It encodes CASSNNGRDRGYEQYF.

The chain uses TRBV15 and TRBJ2-3, with 9 bases lining up with TRBD2. Germline V gene data show CDR1 as LNHNV and CDR2 as YYDKDF (reference sequence). This CDR3 contains 17 residues. With V trimmed by 1 base and J by 6 bases, 11 bases remained unmatched. The CDR3 bases are TGTGCCACCAGCAGAGTGAGGTCTAGCGGGGTGAAGGATACGCAGTATTTT. Its translation: CATSRVRSSGVKDTQYF.

The CDR3 region has the DNA TGTGCCAGTAGTATAGATCTATCGGGAGGATTAGGTGAAAAACTGTTTTTT. It is translated as CASSIDLSGGLGEKLFF. This chain connects TRBV19 to TRBJ1-4, with D unclear. V was cut by 0 bases and J by 7 bases, with 18 bases left in between. Germline V gene lookup returns CDR1 LNHDA and CDR2 SQIVND (reference sequence). The CDR3 consists of 17 residues.

The rearrangement links TRBV10-3 to TRBJ2-7; D call uncertain. The CDR3 is 12 amino acids. V shed 6 bases and J shed 5 bases, with 11 bases lying between them. The germline gives CDR1 ENHRY, CDR2 SYGVKD. In DNA form, the CDR3 reads TGTGCCATCAGAGGAGTACCCAACGAGCAGTACTTC. It yields the protein CAIRGVPNEQYF.

The CDR3 region is CATSRDRQNTEAFF. CDR3 coding DNA: TGTGCCACCAGTAGGGACAGGCAAAACACTGAAGCTTTCTTT. J is TRBJ1-1 and V is TRBV15; 8 bases agree with TRBD1. CDR1 LNHNV and CDR2 YYDKDF come from the germline V gene (reference sequence). V shed 6 bases, J shed 2 bases, and the junction held 5 bases outside the gene matches. CDR3 length: 14 amino acids.